This T cell receptor beta chain was profiled in a study of PD-L1 blockade in urothelial cancer. At the level of the study: The patients' atezolizumab therapy, 1,200 mg intravenously every 3 weeks, started at some point between 2014 and 2015. The median T cell count in blood samples was 110,000 to 150,000.

The V end was cut by 1 base, the J end by 6 bases, with 10 bases between. The germline V gene encodes CDR1 SGHAT and CDR2 FQNNGV. The CDR3 is made up of 14 amino acids. Each PCR received spiked synthetic TCR analog templates. The assay was immunoSEQ multiplex PCR, and TCRdb's table has in-frame clones only and misses some. The sample contains tens of thousands of clones, about nine tenths of which appear only once. Urothelial carcinoma, locally advanced or metastatic, affected the patients. The sequence came from a woman in her seventies with urothelial cancer. The chain is built from TRBV11-2 and TRBJ2-1, with D perhaps TRBD2 (5 bases). The material was PBMCs, obtained around atezolizumab (anti-PD-L1) treatment. In DNA, the CDR3 is TGTGCCAGCAGCTTAGCGGGGTTATCCAATGAGCAGTTCTTC. This gives the protein CASSLAGLSNEQFF.